Below, one T cell receptor beta chain is given with its context. The data are from a study of blood T cell repertoires in COVID-19. Overall study context: Spain, Italy and the United States supplied samples that represented acute and convalescent COVID-19. PBMCs, B-cell-depleted T cells, or T cells provided the cDNA or gDNA that made up the material.

Germline assignment: CDR1 SGHTA and CDR2 FQGNSA. Trimming took 0 bases from V and 4 from J; bases not matched to a gene: 5. The CDR3 length is 15 residues. Original data processing: Estimated nucleated cell counts came from reference gene primer amplification. Clones were read by immunoSEQ multiplex PCR, and TCRdb kept only the in-frame ones, dropping some. D and trimming come from the DNA, and the V and J calls and clone size come from that table. The sample has 200,000 to 300,000 clones, approximately 85% seen once. What was sequenced was peripheral blood. This TCR derives from a man aged 45-60 years with COVID-19, enrolled during active disease. The chain links TRBV7-2 to TRBJ2-5; 7 bases fit TRBD2. CDR3 nucleotide sequence: TGTGCCAGCAGCTTAGCGCTGGGAGGGCGAGAGACCCAGTACTTC. Translated: CASSLALGGRETQYF.